A single T cell receptor beta chain is shown here with its context. The specificity of this receptor is unknown. Per-nucleotide qualities are absent, and no much larger clonotype sits a single base away. TCRbeta CDR3 regions were amplified from genomic DNA by means of the immunoSEQ Assay, a bias-controlled multiplex PCR. Turning to the authors' computational methods: The number of nucleated cells in each sample was estimated by amplification of reference gene primers within the assay. To quantify the absolute abundance of each unique TCRbeta CDR3 rearrangement, sequence reads were collapsed and filtered. Productive Simpson clonality was computed per sample as the square root of Simpson's diversity index over productive rearrangements. TCRdb holds this immuneACCESS table with in-frame rearrangements only. Some clones are missing; in checked studies, unresolved V genes explain under half, and the rest has no known cause. V and J calls and clone size follow that table, whereas D and trimming were derived from the DNA. A total of 130,000 to 150,000 clones appear in this sample, 70% to 90% of them only once. The top ten hold roughly 2.5% of the sample.

The sample comes from a study of blood T cell repertoires in COVID-19 (dated by TCRdb to about 2020). For the study in its entirety: Samples covering the acute and convalescent phases of COVID-19 were provided by collaborators in the United States, Italy and Spain. The material from the prospective study consisted of cDNA or gDNA derived from T cells, B-cell-depleted T cells, or PBMCs. Deeply sampled blood TCRbeta repertoires from subjects exposed to, actively infected with, or recovered from COVID-19 were included in the dataset. A freely available public database, intended as a resource for researchers studying the immune response to SARS-CoV-2, is where the repertoires were released. Samples came from the ongoing ImmuneRACE study (first 160 participants) plus 1,254 subjects from 6 global collaborators. Nearly every sample came with metadata listing a de-identified subject ID, COVID-19 status, age in years and sex. Where available, HLA class I and class II types were taken from metadata supplied by the sample provider and were not determined by assay-based typing. Paper-wide results and their limitations: How much clinical and demographic metadata was included differed by source and by participant, and the metadata was provided uncurated.

Whole blood was collected in K2EDTA tubes by collaborating institutions according to the institutions' own protocols. For TCRbeta analysis, collaborator samples were shipped as frozen whole blood, as isolated PBMCs, or as DNA extracted from either sample type. The germline V gene gives CDR1 as MNHEY and CDR2 as SVGEGT. The CDR3 starts with the cysteine, ends with the phenylalanine, and has 21 residues. Just the 63-base CDR3 DNA is kept, in frame starting at base 1. The V and J ends are trimmed by 4 bases and 0 bases, leaving 28 bases between them. Sequencing was carried out using peripheral blood. Here the chain combines TRBV6-2 or TRBV6-3 and TRBJ2-1; the best D guess is TRBD1, with 5 bases matching. The clonotype originates from a human donor with acute or convalescent COVID-19. The donor label of this sample is uncertain. The CDR3 here reads CASSSLGLSAGPRSSYNEQFF. DNA sequence: TGTGCCAGCAGTTCTCTGGGGCTTTCCGCAGGCCCGCGAAGCTCCTACAATGAGCAGTTCTTC.